One and the same sample provided the 32 T cell receptor beta chains below, sequenced in a study of a mutant IDH1 vaccine in newly diagnosed glioma. These receptors' antigens are unknown. Time point of the sample: week 35, safety follow-up. Doses of 300 ug of mutant IDH1 20-mer peptide were given with topical imiquimod. Generated by immunoSEQ multiplex PCR, the TCRdb table keeps only in-frame clones and is missing some. Here the sample spans tens of thousands of clones, about 88% being singletons. Sequenced here: PBMCs, sampled from a glioma patient whose treatment included an IDH1 peptide vaccine. The receptors stem from a man aged 30-40 years with glioma.

The genes are TRBV29-1 and TRBJ2-5; TRBD1 agrees at 8 bases. Germline CDR1 and CDR2: SQVTM and ANQGSEA. This CDR3 comprises 12 residues. Losses at the gene ends were 4 bases for V and 5 bases for J; bases not matched to a gene: 3. CDR3 sequence (DNA): TGCAGCGTTGCAGGGGGCGGGGAGACCCAGTACTTC. Translated: CSVAGGGETQYF.

J is TRBJ2-1 and V is TRBV19; D ambiguous. The CDR3 has 14 residues. Germline loops: CDR1 LNHDA, CDR2 SQIVND (reference sequence). V was cut by 2 bases and J by 2 bases, with 7 bases left in between. CDR3 residues: CASSIYGTYNEQFF. Written as DNA, the CDR3 is TGTGCCAGTAGTATATACGGTACCTACAATGAGCAGTTCTTC.

The V gene is TRBV6-1, the J gene TRBJ1-2; 9 nucleotides line up with TRBD1. The CDR3 contains 14 residues. Looked up from germline, CDR1 is MNHNS and CDR2 is SASEGT. The V segment lost 3 bases and the J segment 4 bases; nucleotides outside the gene matches: 3. CDR3 amino acids: CASSDPTGGYGYTF. CDR3 in DNA: TGTGCCAGCAGTGACCCGACAGGGGGCTATGGCTACACCTTC.

This chain joins TRBV7-9 and TRBJ2-3; 13 nucleotides align to TRBD2. J lost 5 bases, V lost 6 bases, and 5 bases had no gene match. The CDR3 consists of 15 residues. Looked up from germline, CDR1 is SEHNR and CDR2 is FQNEAQ (reference sequence). CDR3 sequence (DNA): TGTGCCAGCAGTTCGGGACTAGCGGGGAGAGATACGCAGTATTTT. It translates to CASSSGLAGRDTQYF.

CDR3 residues: CASRILASGMREQFF. The DNA of the CDR3 is TGTGCCAGCAGGATCCTGGCTAGCGGGATGCGTGAGCAGTTCTTC. This chain uses TRBV27 with TRBJ2-1; 9 bases are a match to TRBD2. The CDR3 has 15 amino acids. Per germline, CDR1 MNHEY and CDR2 SMNVEV (reference sequence). The junction had 12 bases not matched to a gene; V was cut back by 6 bases and J by 9 bases.

V and J are TRBV6-1 and TRBJ1-3; 9 bases match TRBD1. CDR3 size: 14 residues. J was trimmed by 3 bases and V by 5 bases; bases with no gene match: 2. The V gene's germline CDR1 is MNHNS and CDR2 SASEGT. CDR3 DNA: TGTGCCAGCAGTTCGGGACAGGGTGGAAACACCATATATTTT. Its translation is CASSSGQGGNTIYF.

A single count supports this clone. The rearrangement links TRBV4-1 to TRBJ2-7; D may be TRBD2 (7 bases). Germline CDR1 reads MGHRA; CDR2 reads YSYEKL. V gave up 3 bases and J gave up 1 base, with 13 bases separating them. The CDR3 is 15 amino acids. CDR3 coding DNA: TGCGCCAGCAGCCACCTTCGGGGGGCTTCCTACGAGCAGTACTTC. It specifies CASSHLRGASYEQYF.

The chain employs TRBV7-8 and TRBJ2-1; 10 nucleotides match TRBD2. This CDR3 comprises 20 residues. The ends lost 1 base at V and 4 bases at J; junction bases unmatched: 16. In germline, CDR1 is SGHVS, CDR2 FQNEAQ. The CDR3 loop reads CASSLGPGLAAIRPYNEQFF. The CDR3 bases are TGTGCCAGCAGCTTAGGCCCCGGACTAGCGGCCATCCGGCCTTACAATGAGCAGTTCTTC.

The V call is TRBV5-6, the J call TRBJ1-2, with D possibly being TRBD1 (5 bases). The CDR3 is made up of 13 amino acids. Germline CDR1 and CDR2: SGHDT and YYEEEE. V dropped 0 bases and J dropped 10 bases, with 13 bases sitting between them. CDR3 sequence reads: CASSLGAGRDYTF. The CDR3 DNA follows: TGTGCCAGCAGCTTGGGAGCAGGGAGGGACTACACCTTC.

A single count supports this clone. The CDR3 reads CASSQSPGRDTEAFF. The CDR3 DNA reads as TGCGCCAGCAGTCAATCGCCAGGGAGGGACACTGAAGCTTTCTTT. This chain links TRBV23-1 with TRBJ1-1; TRBD1 might be the D (5 bases). TRBV23-1 is marked as an open reading frame, function uncertain. The CDR3 has 15 amino acids. Trimming took 0 bases from V and 3 from J, leaving 11 bases between them.

Note on this clone: Other DNA sequences of this sample code for an identical CDR3. The chain employs TRBV27 and TRBJ1-6; D is undetermined. Between the trimmed V and J ends, which lost 10 bases and 5 bases, there was a span of 12 bases. CDR3 size: 13 residues. Germline-derived CDR1 and CDR2 are MNHEY and SMNVEV (reference sequence). CDR3 sequence reads: CATTKLNNSPLHF. Written as DNA, the CDR3 is TGTGCCACCACAAAATTGAATAATTCACCCCTCCACTTT.

V usage is TRBV7-9 and J usage is TRBJ1-6; D ambiguous. The V and J ends lost 3 bases and 6 bases respectively, with 9 bases between them. The germline gives CDR1 SEHNR, CDR2 FQNEAQ (reference sequence). This CDR3 comprises 14 residues. CDR3 coding DNA: TGTGCCAGCAGCTTCCGGACGGGTAATTCACCCCTCCACTTT. Protein product: CASSFRTGNSPLHF. The whole variable domain, remainder taken from reference TRBV7-9 and TRBJ1-6, is DTGVSQNPRHKITKRGQNVTFRCDPISEHNRLYWYRQTLGQGPEFLTYFQNEAQLEKSRLLSDRFSAERPKGSFSTLEIQRTEQGDSAMYLCASSFRTGNSPLHFGNGTRLTVT.

The count of this clone is one. The chain uses TRBV21-1 and TRBJ2-3. TRBV21-1 is a recognized pseudogene. There are 19 residues in the CDR3. The chain's CDR3 is CASSKSGQYRAPNTDTQYF. The CDR3 DNA sequence: TGTGCCAGCAGCAAAAGTGGGCAGTACCGGGCACCAAACACAGATACGCAGTATTTT.

The chain links TRBV4-1 to TRBJ1-6; the match to TRBD1 covers 12 bases. The germline V gene encodes CDR1 MGHRA and CDR2 YSYEKL. Losses at the gene ends were 1 base for V and 9 bases for J; bases not matched to a gene: 7. The CDR3 runs to 17 residues. CDR3 DNA: TGCGCCAGCAGCCAAGCCGGGACAGGGGGCTTAATTTCACCCCTCCACTTT. It specifies CASSQAGTGGLISPLHF.

The chain joins TRBV5-1 to TRBJ1-6; tentative D call: TRBD1 (6 bases). There are 14 residues in the CDR3. Germline lookup yields CDR1 SGHRS and CDR2 YFSETQ. Trimming pared 1 base from V and 10 bases from J, leaving 12 bases between. In DNA form, the CDR3 reads TGCGCCAGCAGCTTGCAGGGGCAGGGGTCACCCCTCCACTTT. Protein product: CASSLQGQGSPLHF.

This clone is a singleton in its sample. Other DNA sequences in the same sample also yield this CDR3. The chain couples TRBV30 to TRBJ2-7; 9 bases are shared with TRBD1. Losses at the gene ends were 5 bases for V and 3 bases for J; bases not matched to a gene: 5. Germline assignment: CDR1 GTSNPN and CDR2 SVGIG (reference sequence). The CDR3 totals 13 residues. The CDR3 coding sequence is TGTGCCTGGTCGACAGGGGGTGACTACGAGCAGTACTTC. It yields the protein CAWSTGGDYEQYF.

This clone was detected only once. V and J are TRBV9 and TRBJ2-7; tentative D call: TRBD2 (7 bases). CDR1 and CDR2 (germline): SGDLS, YYNGEE. V lost 0 bases and J lost 4, with 17 bases in between. The CDR3 runs 16 residues. CDR3 residues: CASSVGEGGPAYEQYF. In nucleotides, the CDR3 is TGTGCCAGCAGCGTAGGGGAGGGGGGTCCGGCTTACGAGCAGTACTTC.

The chain combines TRBV28 with TRBJ1-4; TRBD1 matches at 9 bases. This CDR3 has 14 amino acids. The germline gives CDR1 MDHEN, CDR2 SYDVKM. Trimming took 6 bases from V and 5 from J; bases not matched to a gene: 4. The DNA for the CDR3 is TGTGCCAGCAGGGGGGGACAGGGAAATGAAAAACTGTTTTTT. This sequence encodes CASRGGQGNEKLFF.

The chain carries TRBV29-1 and TRBJ1-2; D possibly corresponds to TRBD1 (6 bases). This CDR3 has 13 residues. V was clipped by 4 bases and J by 3 bases, with 12 bases between them. Germline loops: CDR1 SQVTM, CDR2 ANQGSEA. In DNA form, the CDR3 reads TGCAGCGTTGGTAGAGGGGGGGACTATGGCTACACCTTC. Protein product: CSVGRGGDYGYTF.

The gene calls are TRBV11-1 and TRBJ1-2, with 7 bases matching TRBD1. There are 14 residues in the CDR3. V gave up 5 bases and J gave up 6 bases; unmatched junction bases: 9. Looked up from germline, CDR1 is SGHAT and CDR2 is FQDESV (reference sequence). CDR3 in DNA: TGTGCCAGCAGCCCAAACAGGGGAGGAAATGGCTACACCTTC. Translating gives CASSPNRGGNGYTF.

The chain uses TRBV28 and TRBJ2-5, with TRBD1 as a possible D gene (6 bases). TRBJ2-7 matches the DNA end more closely, so the J call is doubtful. This CDR3 spans 14 amino acids. Germline V CDR1 and CDR2: MDHEN, SYDVKM. The CDR3 DNA reads TGTGCCAGCAGTTTGACAGGATCCTCCTACGAGCAGTACTTC. Protein product: CASSLTGSSYEQYF.

The chain has TRBV4-2 and TRBJ2-5, with 9 positions matching TRBD1. There are 16 residues in the CDR3. V shed 4 bases, J shed 4 bases, and the junction held 10 bases outside the gene matches. Germline assignment: CDR1 LGHNA and CDR2 YNFKEQ. The CDR3 sequence is CASSLPGQGLGETQYF. In DNA form, the CDR3 reads TGTGCCAGCAGCCTCCCGGGACAGGGTTTGGGAGAGACCCAGTACTTC.

V is TRBV7-8 and J is TRBJ2-1, with 11 bases lining up with TRBD1. This CDR3 is built from 14 residues. J was trimmed by 8 bases and V by 5 bases; bases with no gene match: 5. Germline V gives CDR1 SGHVS, CDR2 FQNEAQ. The CDR3 protein is CASSTDRGPHEQFF. CDR3 in DNA: TGTGCCAGCAGCACGGACAGGGGGCCCCATGAGCAGTTCTTC. The entire variable domain, with the rest obtained from reference TRBV7-8 and TRBJ2-1, is as follows: GAGVSQSPRYKVAKRGQDVALRCDPISGHVSLFWYQQALGQGPEFLTYFQNEAQLDKSGLPSDRFFAERPEGSVSTLKIQRTQQEDSAVYLCASSTDRGPHEQFFGPGTRLTVL.

The chain is built from TRBV7-3 and TRBJ2-1; D possibly corresponds to TRBD1 (5 bases). CDR1 SGHTA and CDR2 FQGTGA come from the germline V gene. The CDR3 contains 15 residues. Trimming stripped 3 bases from V and 0 bases from J, with 9 bases between. The CDR3 bases are TGTGCCAGCAGCTTGTATGACAGCTCCTACAATGAGCAGTTCTTC. Amino acid sequence: CASSLYDSSYNEQFF.

V usage is TRBV4-1 and J usage is TRBJ1-1; a weak D match, TRBD1 (6 bases). The V end lost 4 bases, the J end lost 2 bases, and 11 bases lay between the germline ends. The germline CDR1 and CDR2 sequences are MGHRA and YSYEKL. CDR3 length equals 14 residues. The CDR3, as DNA: TGCGCCAGCAGCCGCGGACAGTTCAACACTGAAGCTTTCTTT. It is translated as CASSRGQFNTEAFF.

The rearrangement links TRBV4-1 to TRBJ1-5; TRBD1 aligns across 9 bases. CDR3 size: 20 residues. The germline gives CDR1 MGHRA, CDR2 YSYEKL. The trim removed 0 bases at V and 7 bases at J, leaving 19 bases unmatched. CDR3 loop: CASSQDSLLSGTGKYQPQHF. The CDR3 DNA is TGCGCCAGCAGCCAAGATTCATTATTATCCGGGACAGGGAAATACCAGCCCCAGCATTTT.

This rearrangement joins TRBV6-4 to TRBJ1-2; D is undetermined. CDR3 length: 15 amino acids. Trimming stripped 2 bases from V and 2 bases from J, with 12 bases between. Germline CDR1 and CDR2: MRHNA and SNTAGT. CDR3 nucleotides: TGTGCCAGCAGTGACAGGGAAGGTGTCAACTATGGCTACACCTTC. Protein: CASSDREGVNYGYTF.

This clone was detected only once. The CDR3 DNA follows: TGTGCCAGCAGTGGAAGGGGACTAGCGGTCCATAAGGGGGAGACCCAGTACTTC. This sequence encodes CASSGRGLAVHKGETQYF. The chain carries TRBV27 and TRBJ2-5; 11 bases agree with TRBD2. The CDR3 covers 18 residues. The V segment lost 5 bases and the J segment 5 bases; nucleotides outside the gene matches: 16. Per germline, CDR1 MNHEY and CDR2 SMNVEV (reference sequence).

Notes on this clone: Other DNA sequences within the sample encode an identical CDR3. This chain links TRBV19 with TRBJ1-3; D not certain. The CDR3 sequence is 12 residues long. Germline assignment: CDR1 LNHDA and CDR2 SQIVND (reference sequence). V was shortened by 7 bases and J by 3 bases, with 7 bases between the two germline ends. This chain's CDR3 is CASTRGGNTIYF. The CDR3 DNA sequence: TGTGCCAGTACTCGGGGTGGAAACACCATATATTTT.

J is TRBJ1-6 and V is TRBV2; possibly TRBD1 for D (5 bases). V lost 4 bases, J lost 5 bases, and 6 bases lay in between. Looked up from germline, CDR1 is SNHLY and CDR2 is FYNNEI. The CDR3 contains 13 residues. In nucleotides, the CDR3 is TGTGCCAGCAGTGGACAGAATAATTCACCCCTCCACTTT. It translates to CASSGQNNSPLHF.

The chain couples TRBV5-4 to TRBJ2-7, with TRBD1 matching 10 bases. Germline V CDR1 and CDR2: SGHNT, YYREEE (reference sequence). V shed 3 bases, J shed 7 bases, and the junction held 10 bases outside the gene matches. This CDR3 contains 15 residues. The CDR3: CASSSPGQGIREQYF. CDR3 DNA: TGTGCCAGCAGCTCACCGGGACAGGGGATTCGGGAGCAGTACTTC.

The J gene is TRBJ1-1, the V gene TRBV29-1; tentative D call: TRBD1 (5 bases). CDR1 and CDR2 from the germline V gene are SQVTM and ANQGSEA. V lost 4 bases and J lost 7, with 10 bases in between. The length of the CDR3 is 11 residues. This CDR3 reads CSVVREVEAFF. The CDR3 region has the DNA TGCAGCGTTGTCAGGGAGGTTGAAGCTTTCTTT.